The rows below give T cell receptor beta chains drawn from one sample of a study of Tregs in tolerant kidney transplant recipients. The data were produced by immunoSEQ multiplex PCR, yet TCRdb's version contains in-frame clones alone and is incomplete. The table lists over 50,000 clones, around 83% of them singletons. The sample was CD4+ T cells from blood. The receptors here all came from a human donor in good health. CDR3s include the opening cysteine and the closing phenylalanine or tryptophan. D genes are given only for firm matches. Part of the rows lack a size; the others show once, few, many or a class for expanded clones.

D gene	CDR3 length	clone size	J gene	V gene	CDR3 DNA	CDR3 protein
-	11	-	TRBJ1-3	TRBV30	TGTGCCTCTGGCAGGGGAAACACCATATATTTT	CASGRGNTIYF
-	14	-	TRBJ2-1	TRBV7-3	TGTGCCAGCGCAGAAGCTATAGGAAACAATGAGCAGTTCTTC	CASAEAIGNNEQFF
TRBD1	15	many	TRBJ1-1	TRBV7-3	TGTGCCAGCAGCTTAAGTGGACAGGGGAACACTGAAGCTTTCTTT	CASSLSGQGNTEAFF
TRBD1	17	-	TRBJ2-3	TRBV4-3	TGCGCCAGCAGCCAAGATTCACCGGGACAGGGCACAGATACGCAGTATTTT	CASSQDSPGQGTDTQYF
-	14	-	TRBJ1-1	TRBV29-1	TGCAGCGTGCACGGACAGCGCAGAGGCACTGAAGCTTTCTTT	CSVHGQRRGTEAFF
-	18	-	TRBJ1-3	TRBV21-1	TGTGCCAGCAGCAAAGTAGGGGGACAGGGATTGTGGGGAAACACCATATATTTT	CASSKVGGQGLWGNTIYF
-	13	-	TRBJ1-1	TRBV14	TGTGCCAGCAGCCAATTTGGAAACACTGAAGCTTTCTTT	CASSQFGNTEAFF
TRBD1	15	-	TRBJ2-5	TRBV18	TGTGCCAGCTCACCATGGGGACGACAGGGGGAGACCCAGTACTTC	CASSPWGRQGETQYF
-	13	once	TRBJ1-5	TRBV7-2	TGTGCCAGCAGCGCCACAGCAGGCCAGCCCCAGCATTTT	CASSATAGQPQHF
TRBD1	15	-	TRBJ1-1	TRBV10-3	TGTGCCATCAGTGGGGATGACAGGGGGAACACTGAAGCTTTCTTT	CAISGDDRGNTEAFF
TRBD2	15	-	TRBJ2-3	TRBV30	TGTGCCTGGAGTGCTAGCGGGAGCAGCACAGATACGCAGTATTTT	CAWSASGSSTDTQYF